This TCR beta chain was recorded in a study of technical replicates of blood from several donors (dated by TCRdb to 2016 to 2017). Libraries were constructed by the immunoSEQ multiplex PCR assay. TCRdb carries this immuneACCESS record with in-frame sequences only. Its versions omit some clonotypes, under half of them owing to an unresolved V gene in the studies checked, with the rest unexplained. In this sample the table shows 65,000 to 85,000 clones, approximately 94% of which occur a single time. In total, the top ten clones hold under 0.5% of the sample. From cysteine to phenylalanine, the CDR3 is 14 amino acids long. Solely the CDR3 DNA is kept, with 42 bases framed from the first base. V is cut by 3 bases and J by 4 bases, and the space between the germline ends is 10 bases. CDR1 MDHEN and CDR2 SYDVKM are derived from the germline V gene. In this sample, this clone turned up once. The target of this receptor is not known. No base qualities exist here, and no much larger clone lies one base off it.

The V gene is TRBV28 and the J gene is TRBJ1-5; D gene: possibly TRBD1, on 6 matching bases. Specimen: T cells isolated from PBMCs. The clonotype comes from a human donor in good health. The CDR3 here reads CASSLWQGNQPQHF. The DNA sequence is TGTGCCAGCAGTTTGTGGCAGGGGAATCAGCCCCAGCATTTT.